This passage covers 19 T cell receptor beta chains from one sample sequenced in a study of blood T cell repertoires in COVID-19. The table came from immunoSEQ multiplex PCR; TCRdb's copy has only in-frame clones and leaves some out. This sample has 250,000 to 300,000 clones, with approximately 91% found just once. Sample: PBMCs or T cells enriched from blood (not recorded which). The receptors stem from a woman aged 40 to 49 with acute COVID-19.

The chain is built from TRBV7-2 and TRBJ1-1; TRBD1 aligns across 7 bases. The trim removed 2 bases at V and 1 base at J, leaving 16 bases unmatched. CDR1 is SGHTA and CDR2 is FQGNSA in the germline V gene. This CDR3 spans 19 amino acids. The CDR3 DNA reads TGTGCCAGCAGCTTATGGGGGATCCCCAGGACAGGCCAGAACACTGAAGCTTTCTTT. Its translation is CASSLWGIPRTGQNTEAFF.

Concerning this clone itself: The junction shows a germline mismatch at one end, possibly a read error. The chain uses TRBV27 and TRBJ2-5; 10 nucleotides agree with TRBD2. The CDR3 length is 17 residues. CDR1 and CDR2 (germline): MNHEY, SMNVEV (reference sequence). The DNA for the CDR3 is TGTGCCAGCAGTCTATCCCATGGGACTAGCGTGGGAGGGACCCAGTACTTC. This encodes CASSLSHGTSVGGTQYF.

This clone was seen once. The V call is TRBV4-2, the J call TRBJ1-4; tentatively, D is TRBD1 (5 bases). Germline CDR1 and CDR2: LGHNA and YNFKEQ. Trimming removed 4 bases at V and 5 bases at J, with 17 bases between. This CDR3 spans 16 amino acids. The CDR3 protein is CASSPQTDPRNEKLFF. CDR3 in DNA: TGTGCCAGCAGCCCACAGACAGACCCAAGGAATGAAAAACTGTTTTTT.

The chain joins TRBV4-2 to TRBJ2-7; 8 bases fit TRBD2. From germline, CDR1 is LGHNA and CDR2 YNFKEQ. Unmatched junction bases numbered 1, after V lost 0 bases and J lost 0 bases. The CDR3 is 15 amino acids. The CDR3 reads CASSQDLAGSYEQYF. The CDR3 DNA reads TGTGCCAGCAGCCAAGATCTAGCGGGCTCCTACGAGCAGTACTTC.

The V gene is TRBV27, the J gene TRBJ1-2, with 9 bases fitting TRBD1. The germline V gene has CDR1 MNHEY and CDR2 SMNVEV (reference sequence). The CDR3 extends over 15 amino acids. V lost 5 bases to trimming and J lost 7 bases; unmatched junction nucleotides: 11. CDR3 sequence reads: CASSASGTGLGGYTF. For the CDR3, the DNA is TGTGCCAGCAGTGCCTCCGGGACAGGGTTAGGTGGCTACACCTTC.

V and J are TRBV18 and TRBJ1-5, with a possible D match to TRBD1 (5 bases). V lost 6 bases, J lost 6 bases, and 12 bases lay in between. Per the germline V gene, CDR1 is KGHSH and CDR2 is LQKENI. CDR3 length: 13 amino acids. The CDR3 protein is CASSPAGGQPQHF. The DNA for the CDR3 is TGTGCCAGCTCCCCTGCGGGGGGTCAGCCCCAGCATTTT.

The gene calls are TRBV24-1 and TRBJ1-2; no clear D. Germline V gene data show CDR1 as KGHDR and CDR2 as SFDVKD. V lost 2 bases and J 8 bases, leaving 17 bases between the germline ends. The length of the CDR3 is 15 residues. The chain's CDR3 is CATSDSALGLGGYTF. The CDR3 nucleotides are TGTGCCACCAGTGATTCTGCACTAGGGTTGGGAGGCTACACCTTC.

V and J are TRBV2 and TRBJ1-5; 9 bases fit TRBD1. CDR3 size: 15 residues. Looked up from germline, CDR1 is SNHLY and CDR2 is FYNNEI. J lost 1 base, V lost 5 bases, and 3 bases had no gene match. For the CDR3, the DNA is TGTGCCAGCAGTAGGGACAGGGTAAGCAATCAGCCCCAGCATTTT. It translates to CASSRDRVSNQPQHF.

The J gene is TRBJ1-2, the V gene TRBV10-3; possible D gene TRBD1, 6 bases. V lost 4 bases to trimming and J lost 7 bases, with 13 bases between them. The CDR3 contains 13 residues. Germline CDR1 is ENHRY and CDR2 is SYGVKD. Here the CDR3 reads CAISVTGYGGYTF. The CDR3 DNA sequence: TGTGCCATCAGTGTAACAGGGTATGGTGGCTACACCTTC.

The chain recombines TRBV5-1 with TRBJ1-6; TRBD1 matches at 8 bases. Germline V gene lookup returns CDR1 SGHRS and CDR2 YFSETQ. With V trimmed by 4 bases and J by 7 bases, 7 bases remained unmatched. This CDR3 contains 15 residues. CDR3 sequence: CASSTGQGGNSPLHF. The DNA of the CDR3 is TGCGCCAGCAGCACTGGACAGGGTGGGAATTCACCCCTCCACTTT.

The chain combines TRBV5-1 with TRBJ1-4, with TRBD1 matching over 8 bases. CDR3 length equals 14 residues. V shed 3 bases, J shed 4 bases, and the junction held 2 bases outside the gene matches. Per germline, CDR1 SGHRS and CDR2 YFSETQ. CDR3 sequence reads: CASSSGGYNEKLFF. Here the CDR3 DNA reads TGCGCCAGCAGCTCAGGGGGCTATAATGAAAAACTGTTTTTT.

This clone has a single count. The chain is built from TRBV10-3 and TRBJ2-1; D is perhaps TRBD1 (5 bases). The CDR3 sequence is 15 residues long. Trimming took off 8 bases at V and 0 bases at J, with 14 bases between the two ends. CDR1 is ENHRY and CDR2 is SYGVKD in the germline V gene. The CDR3 coding sequence is TGTGCCATCGGATCAGGGCAGAGCTCCTACAATGAGCAGTTCTTC. Amino acid sequence: CAIGSGQSSYNEQFF.

The rearrangement links TRBV18 to TRBJ2-2; 7 bases line up with TRBD1. Germline CDR1 reads KGHSH; CDR2 reads LQKENI. The CDR3 is 13 amino acids. V lost 3 bases and J lost 6; bases outside the gene matches: 1. The CDR3 region is CASSPGTAGELFF. The CDR3 DNA reads TGTGCCAGCTCACCTGGGACAGCCGGGGAGCTGTTTTTT.

The CDR3 DNA reads TGTGCCAGCAGCCGAGGACAGAGCTCTGGAAACACCATATATTTT. Amino acid sequence: CASSRGQSSGNTIYF. The chain couples TRBV7-9 to TRBJ1-3; D perhaps matches TRBD1 (6 bases). The CDR3 has 15 residues. V lost 5 bases to trimming and J lost 0 bases, with 11 bases between them. CDR1 is SEHNR and CDR2 is FQNEAQ in the germline V gene (reference sequence).

The rearrangement uses TRBV7-2 and TRBJ2-7; 8 nucleotides align to TRBD1. CDR1 SGHTA and CDR2 FQGNSA come from the germline V gene. The CDR3 is made up of 13 amino acids. V was pared by 3 bases and J by 7 bases, with 5 bases of the junction left unmatched. The CDR3, as DNA: TGTGCCAGCAGCTTGGCGACAGGGGATGAGCAGTACTTC. Translated: CASSLATGDEQYF.

The rearrangement uses TRBV6-2 or TRBV6-3 and TRBJ2-1; 9 positions match TRBD2. This CDR3 has 15 amino acids. The junction had 5 bases not matched to a gene; V was cut back by 5 bases and J by 3 bases. Germline lookup yields CDR1 MNHEY and CDR2 SVGEGT. The CDR3 loop reads CASSRAGGRYNEQFF. The CDR3 DNA reads as TGTGCCAGCAGTCGAGCGGGGGGACGCTACAATGAGCAGTTCTTC.

V is TRBV7-2 and J is TRBJ2-3; 7 bases line up with TRBD2. The V and J ends lost 5 bases and 3 bases, in that order; junction bases with no gene match: 8. This CDR3 comprises 15 residues. CDR1 and CDR2 (germline): SGHTA, FQGNSA. CDR3 DNA: TGTGCCAGCAGCCCGCTCGGGAGGACGACAGATACGCAGTATTTT. It yields the protein CASSPLGRTTDTQYF.

There are a few counts of this clone. V gene TRBV7-9 combines with J gene TRBJ2-6; D is undetermined. The CDR3 runs 15 residues. The V and J ends lost 5 bases and 0 bases respectively, with 8 bases between them. Per germline, CDR1 SEHNR and CDR2 FQNEAQ (reference sequence). CDR3: CASSPVSSGANVLTF. Here the CDR3 DNA reads TGTGCCAGCAGCCCGGTTTCCTCTGGGGCCAACGTCCTGACTTTC.

The chain has TRBV19 and TRBJ2-2; 10 bases match TRBD2. This CDR3 region has 16 residues. With V trimmed by 5 bases and J by 4 bases, 7 bases remained unmatched. Germline values: CDR1 LNHDA, CDR2 SQIVND (reference sequence). The CDR3, as DNA: TGTGCCAGTAGTCTTCCAGCGGGAGGGCTCACCGGGGAGCTGTTTTTT. This gives the protein CASSLPAGGLTGELFF.